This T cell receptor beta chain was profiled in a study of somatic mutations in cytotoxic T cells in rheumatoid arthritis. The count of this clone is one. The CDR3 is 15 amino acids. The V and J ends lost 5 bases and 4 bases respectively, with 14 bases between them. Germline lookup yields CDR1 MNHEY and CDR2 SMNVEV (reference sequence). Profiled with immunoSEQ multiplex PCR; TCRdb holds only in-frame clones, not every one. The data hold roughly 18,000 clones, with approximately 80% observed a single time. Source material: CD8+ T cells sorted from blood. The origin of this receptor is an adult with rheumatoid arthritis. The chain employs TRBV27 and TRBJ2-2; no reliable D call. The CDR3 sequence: CASSPILGPTGELFF. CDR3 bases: TGTGCCAGCAGTCCAATCCTAGGCCCCACCGGGGAGCTGTTTTTT.